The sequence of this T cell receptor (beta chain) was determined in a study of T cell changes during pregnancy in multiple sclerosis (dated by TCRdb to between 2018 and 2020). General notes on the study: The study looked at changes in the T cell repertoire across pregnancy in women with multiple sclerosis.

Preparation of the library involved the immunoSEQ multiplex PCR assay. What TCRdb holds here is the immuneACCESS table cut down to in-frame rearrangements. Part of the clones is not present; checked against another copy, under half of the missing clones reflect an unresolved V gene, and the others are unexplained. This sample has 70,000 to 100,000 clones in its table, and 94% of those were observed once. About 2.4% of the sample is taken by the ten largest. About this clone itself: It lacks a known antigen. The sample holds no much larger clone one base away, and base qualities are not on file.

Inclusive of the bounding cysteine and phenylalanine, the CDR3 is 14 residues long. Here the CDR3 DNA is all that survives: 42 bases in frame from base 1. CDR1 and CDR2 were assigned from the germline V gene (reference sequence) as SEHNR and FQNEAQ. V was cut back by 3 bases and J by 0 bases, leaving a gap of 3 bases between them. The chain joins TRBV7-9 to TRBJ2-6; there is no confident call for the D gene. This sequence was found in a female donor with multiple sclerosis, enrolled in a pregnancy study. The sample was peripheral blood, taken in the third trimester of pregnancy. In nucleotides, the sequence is TGTGCCAGCAGCTTTAACTCTGGGGCCAACGTCCTGACTTTC. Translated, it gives CASSFNSGANVLTF. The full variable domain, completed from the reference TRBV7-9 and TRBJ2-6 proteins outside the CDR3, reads DTGVSQNPRHKITKRGQNVTFRCDPISEHNRLYWYRQTLGQGPEFLTYFQNEAQLEKSRLLSDRFSAERPKGSFSTLEIQRTEQGDSAMYLCASSFNSGANVLTFGAGSRLTVL.